Listed below are T cell receptor beta chains from one sample, sequenced in a study of control samples from healthy donors and cancer patients. Clones were read by immunoSEQ multiplex PCR, and TCRdb kept only the in-frame ones, dropping some. The repertoire holds about 60,000 clones, with 80% to 95% as singletons. The sample taken for sequencing was PBMCs. These TCRs come from a man aged 35 to 55 with colorectal cancer. Each CDR3 is given with its conserved first and last residue. D genes are given only for firm matches. For some rows the clone size is stated as once, few or many, or as a class when expanded; others skip it.

d_gene	abundance	v_gene	j_gene	CDR3nt	CDR3aa
TRBD1	-	TRBV30	TRBJ1-2	TGTGCCTGGAGGACAGGGCCCTATGGCTACACCTTC	CAWRTGPYGYTF
TRBD1	-	TRBV15	TRBJ1-2	TGTGCCACCAGCAGAGTTGGGGACAGCTATGGCTACACCTTC	CATSRVGDSYGYTF
-	-	TRBV18	TRBJ2-7	TGTGCCAGCTCACCAACCAGCACAGGGTCTCCCTACGAGCAGTACTTC	CASSPTSTGSPYEQYF
-	-	TRBV27	TRBJ2-1	TGTGCCAGCAGTTTCGGGGGGACAAACAATGAGCAGTTCTTC	CASSFGGTNNEQFF
-	-	TRBV11-3	TRBJ1-1	TGTGCCAGCAGCTTAAAAAGGGTCTCGGACACTGAAGCTTTCTTT	CASSLKRVSDTEAFF
TRBD1	-	TRBV20-1	TRBJ2-5	TGCAGTGCGAGTGGTACACGGACAGGGGAAGAGACCCAGTACTTC	CSASGTRTGEETQYF
-	-	TRBV6-5	TRBJ2-5	TGTGCCAGCAGTAAAATGGGGGTGGAGACCCAGTACTTC	CASSKMGVETQYF
-	-	TRBV11-3	TRBJ2-7	TGTGCCAGCAGCTCCCAGACCGATCTTGGCGGACAGTACTTC	CASSSQTDLGGQYF
TRBD1	-	TRBV5-5	TRBJ2-7	TGTGCCAGCAGCTTGGGGGCAGGGGGCTACGAGCAGTACTTC	CASSLGAGGYEQYF
-	-	TRBV19	TRBJ1-1	TGTGCCAGTAGTATGTCCAGGGGGAACACTGAAGCTTTCTTT	CASSMSRGNTEAFF
-	-	TRBV5-1	TRBJ2-2	TGCGCCAGCAGCTGGGACGGGACTGGTGGCGGGGAGCTGTTTTTT	CASSWDGTGGGELFF
-	-	TRBV7-2	TRBJ1-1	TGTGCCAGCAGCTTATCCTCTTGGCAGGCTGAAGCTTTCTTT	CASSLSSWQAEAFF
-	-	TRBV5-1	TRBJ1-6	TGCGCCAGCAGCCTCCGGGACTACAGCGCAAATTCACCCCTCCACTTT	CASSLRDYSANSPLHF
-	once	TRBV5-6	TRBJ1-1	TGTGCCAGCAGCTTGGGACAGCAGAACACTGAAGCTTTCTTT	CASSLGQQNTEAFF
-	-	TRBV5-1	TRBJ2-1	TGCGCCAGCAGCCCCGCAGGGGACCCCTACAATGAGCAGTTCTTC	CASSPAGDPYNEQFF
TRBD1	-	TRBV2	TRBJ1-5	TGTGCCAGCAGTATATTATACACAGGGGAGGCCCAGCATTTT	CASSILYTGEAQHF
-	-	TRBV6-5	TRBJ2-2	TGTGCCAGCAGCCTAACGGACGGGTTCACCGGGGAGCTGTTTTTT	CASSLTDGFTGELFF
-	-	TRBV30	TRBJ1-2	TGTGCCTGGAGTGCGAGGCAGGGCTATGGCTACACCTTC	CAWSARQGYGYTF
-	-	TRBV4-3	TRBJ1-2	TGCGCCAGCAGCCGCACCTTTGGACAGACCAACTATGGCTACACCTTC	CASSRTFGQTNYGYTF
-	-	TRBV7-8	TRBJ1-1	TGTGCCAGCAGCCTACAGGCCCCAGGGGCCGGCACTGAAGCTTTCTTT	CASSLQAPGAGTEAFF
-	few	TRBV13	TRBJ1-2	TGTGCCAGCAGCATCGGGACGGGTGGCTACACCTTC	CASSIGTGGYTF
-	-	TRBV12-3/TRBV12-4	TRBJ1-2	TGTGCCAGCAGCTCGCTTTTGAACTATGGCTACACCTTC	CASSSLLNYGYTF
TRBD1	-	TRBV7-2	TRBJ2-7	TGTGCCAGCAGTTGGACAGGGGGCCCCTACGAGCAGTACTTC	CASSWTGGPYEQYF
-	once	TRBV7-2	TRBJ2-5	TGTGCCAGCAGCTTAGCGGTAGAGACCCAGTACTTC	CASSLAVETQYF
-	-	TRBV7-9	TRBJ2-5	TGTGCCAGCAGCCCCCAAGAGACCCAGTACTTC	CASSPQETQYF
-	-	TRBV19	TRBJ1-6	TGTGCCAGTAGTCGGGACGGCACTAAATCCCTCCACTTT	CASSRDGTKSLHF
-	-	TRBV5-6	TRBJ1-1	-	CASSFGQGGTEAFF
-	-	TRBV21-1	TRBJ2-3	TGTGCCAGCAGCAAAGAAGGTCGGGGCACAGATACGCAGTATTTT	CASSKEGRGTDTQYF
-	-	TRBV14	TRBJ1-1	TGTGCCAGCAGCCCCGGAACGGGTCCGCCTGGCACTGAAGCTTTCTTT	CASSPGTGPPGTEAFF
TRBD1	few	TRBV6-2/TRBV6-3	TRBJ1-4	TGTGCCAGCAGCCAGACAGGGCCTAATGAAAAACTGTTTTTT	CASSQTGPNEKLFF
TRBD1	-	TRBV6-5	TRBJ1-2	TGTGCCAGCAGTTACTCGGGACAGGGGGCATCGGCTGGCTACACCTTC	CASSYSGQGASAGYTF
-	few	TRBV18	TRBJ2-7	TGTGCCAGCTCACCAGGGACGGGCCCCTACGAGCAGTACTTC	CASSPGTGPYEQYF
-	-	TRBV4-1	TRBJ1-2	TGCGCCAGCAGCCAACCGGGACGAAACTATGGCTACACCTTC	CASSQPGRNYGYTF
-	-	TRBV2	TRBJ1-2	TGTGCCAGCAGTCTCCGTGAAGGGTATGGCTACACCTTC	CASSLREGYGYTF
TRBD1	-	TRBV5-1	TRBJ2-7	TGCGCCAGCAGCCCCGGGGACAGTTCCTACGAGCAGTACTTC	CASSPGDSSYEQYF
TRBD2	-	TRBV27	TRBJ2-5	TGTGCCAGCAGTTCCCTAGCGGGGGGCAAAGAGACCCAGTACTTC	CASSSLAGGKETQYF
-	-	TRBV5-8	TRBJ1-5	TGTGCCAGCAGCTTGGGACAGGTCCTCAATCAGCCCCAGCATTTT	CASSLGQVLNQPQHF
-	-	TRBV9	TRBJ2-1	TGTGCCAGCAGTGAATATACGGACAGTAGCTCCTACAATGAGCAGTTCTTC	CASSEYTDSSSYNEQFF
-	-	TRBV6-5	TRBJ1-1	TGTGCCAGCACCACCGGAGCGGGGGGAAAGGATGAAGCTTTCTTT	CASTTGAGGKDEAFF
-	-	TRBV2	TRBJ1-6	TGTGCCAGCAGTGAGGTACAGGGTACATCACCCCTCCACTTT	CASSEVQGTSPLHF
-	-	TRBV3-1/TRBV3-2	TRBJ1-1	TGTGCCAGCAGCCAAGCGAGGGGAACGGGTGAAGCTTTCTTT	CASSQARGTGEAFF
TRBD2	-	TRBV19	TRBJ2-1	TGTGCCAGTAGTATATCGGGGGGGCCAAACAATGAGCAGTTCTTC	CASSISGGPNNEQFF
-	-	TRBV5-1	TRBJ2-7	TGCGCCAGCAGCTTGGTGGGGAACTCCTACGAGCAGTACTTC	CASSLVGNSYEQYF
TRBD1	-	TRBV7-9	TRBJ1-6	TGTGCCAGCAGCTTAGACGGACAGGGGTGGTCACCCCTCCACTTT	CASSLDGQGWSPLHF
TRBD1	-	TRBV19	TRBJ1-2	TGTGCCAGCGCCCGGGACAGGGGTTTTGGCTACACCTTC	CASARDRGFGYTF
-	-	TRBV6-6	TRBJ1-1	TGTGCCAGCAGCCCGACAGTGAACACTGAAGCTTTCTTT	CASSPTVNTEAFF
TRBD2	-	TRBV25-1	TRBJ2-1	TGTGCCAGCAGTGGCCCCGGAGGACTAGCAAGGAATGAGCAGTTCTTC	CASSGPGGLARNEQFF
TRBD1	-	TRBV7-2	TRBJ2-3	TGTGCCAGCAGCAGTTCGGGACAGAACACAGATACGCAGTATTTT	CASSSSGQNTDTQYF
-	-	TRBV3-1/TRBV3-2	TRBJ2-7	TGTGCCAGCAGCCAAGATTTACAACGGTACTACGAGCAGTACTTC	CASSQDLQRYYEQYF
-	-	TRBV12-3/TRBV12-4	TRBJ2-1	TGTGCCAGCTTTCTAGTTCGGGGTGAGCAGTTCTTC	CASFLVRGEQFF
-	-	TRBV19	TRBJ2-5	TGTGCCAGTAGTATAGGTGGGGGAAGGGGAGAGACCCAGTACTTC	CASSIGGGRGETQYF